Below, 21 T cell receptor beta chains from the same sample are listed, as sequenced in a study of cytomegalovirus exposure and HLA in healthy donors. PCR employed 60 Vbeta and 13 Jbeta primers. Generated by immunoSEQ multiplex PCR, the TCRdb table keeps only in-frame clones and is missing some. This table holds approximately 70,000 clones, 75% found once. The sequenced sample was PBMCs. The source is a man aged 55 to 70 in good health and CMV-seropositive.

V usage is TRBV9 and J usage is TRBJ1-1; tentative D call: TRBD1 (5 bases). The CDR3 covers 13 residues. Trimming pared 3 bases from V and 4 bases from J, leaving 10 bases between. Germline V CDR1 and CDR2: SGDLS, YYNGEE. The CDR3 loop reads CASSGRGTTEAFF. The DNA of the CDR3 is TGTGCCAGCAGCGGACGGGGGACCACTGAAGCTTTCTTT.

The count of this clone is one. The V and J genes are TRBV6-1 and TRBJ1-6, with TRBD1 identical over 8 bases. J lost 7 bases, V lost 0 bases, and 5 bases had no gene match. CDR1 MNHNS and CDR2 SASEGT come from the germline V gene. CDR3 length: 16 residues. The CDR3 DNA sequence: TGTGCCAGCAGTGAAGCATCTGCAGGGGGCAATTCACCCCTCCACTTT. Amino acids: CASSEASAGGNSPLHF.

J is TRBJ2-7 and V is TRBV7-2; 12 bases align to TRBD1. The ends lost 3 bases at V and 5 bases at J; junction bases unmatched: 5. Germline lookup yields CDR1 SGHTA and CDR2 FQGNSA. The CDR3 consists of 15 residues. In nucleotides, the CDR3 is TGTGCCAGCAGCTTGGAGGGACAGGGGGCTGACGAGCAGTACTTC. Translation gives CASSLEGQGADEQYF.

Regarding this clone: At one end, the junction sequence differs from germline, possibly due to a read error. This chain links TRBV7-9 with TRBJ1-2, with 11 bases fitting TRBD1. There are 15 residues in the CDR3. Germline values: CDR1 SEHNR, CDR2 FQNEAQ (reference sequence). CDR3 coding DNA: TGTGCCAGCAGCTTAGCGGGACAGGGGGTAGGAGGCTACATCTTC. Encoded protein: CASSLAGQGVGGYIF.

V and J are TRBV6-1 and TRBJ1-2; the match to TRBD1 covers 9 bases. Losses at the gene ends were 5 bases for V and 8 bases for J; bases not matched to a gene: 9. Germline V lookup: CDR1 MNHNS, CDR2 SASEGT. This CDR3 is 14 amino acids long. This CDR3 reads CASSNKRTGDGYTF. The CDR3, as DNA: TGTGCCAGCAGTAATAAACGGACAGGGGACGGCTACACCTTC.

CDR3 protein: CASSRTGTKNTEAFF. As DNA, the CDR3 is TGTGCCAGCAGCCGAACCGGGACAAAGAACACTGAAGCTTTCTTT. The chain is built from TRBV9 and TRBJ1-1, with D possibly being TRBD1 (6 bases). Trimming took off 4 bases at V and 1 base at J, with 14 bases between the two ends. The CDR3 is made up of 15 amino acids. The germline V gene has CDR1 SGDLS and CDR2 YYNGEE.

This chain uses TRBV27 with TRBJ2-2; a weak D match, TRBD1 (5 bases). Between the trimmed V and J ends, which lost 4 bases and 0 bases, there was a span of 12 bases. The length of the CDR3 is 16 residues. The germline CDR1 and CDR2 sequences are MNHEY and SMNVEV (reference sequence). CDR3 in DNA: TGTGCCAGCAGTTCGACAGACCTAACGAACACCGGGGAGCTGTTTTTT. As protein: CASSSTDLTNTGELFF.

The chain joins TRBV27 to TRBJ1-2; tentative D call: TRBD1 (6 bases). The CDR3 runs to 14 residues. Trimming left V 3 bases short and J 4 bases short, with 12 bases between. In germline, CDR1 is MNHEY, CDR2 SMNVEV (reference sequence). The CDR3 is CASSLYRVGYGYTF. CDR3 DNA sequence: TGTGCCAGCAGTTTGTACAGGGTCGGCTATGGCTACACCTTC.

The genes are TRBV6-5 and TRBJ2-7; 7 bases are a match to TRBD2. V gave up 4 bases and J gave up 2 bases; unmatched junction bases: 5. The germline V gene has CDR1 MNHEY and CDR2 SVGAGI. The CDR3 totals 14 residues. DNA for the CDR3: TGTGCCAGCAGTTTTACCGGGACTACCTACGAGCAGTACTTC. It translates to CASSFTGTTYEQYF.

V usage is TRBV2 and J usage is TRBJ2-1, with D tentatively TRBD1 (5 bases). The CDR3 contains 12 residues. V was shortened by 3 bases and J by 10 bases, with 10 bases between the two germline ends. The germline gives CDR1 SNHLY, CDR2 FYNNEI. In DNA form, the CDR3 reads TGTGCCAGCAGTGAGGGGCGGCGCGAGCAGTTCTTC. This codes for CASSEGRREQFF.

The chain combines TRBV5-1 with TRBJ1-1; D perhaps matches TRBD1 (5 bases). The CDR3 runs to 15 residues. Germline CDR1 SGHRS, CDR2 YFSETQ. V lost 2 bases and J lost 1, with 12 bases in between. Written as DNA, the CDR3 is TGCGCCAGCAGCTTCCAGGGCGGATCGAACACTGAAGCTTTCTTT. Protein sequence: CASSFQGGSNTEAFF.

This clone has only a few counts. The chain employs TRBV11-2 and TRBJ1-1; 7 bases align to TRBD1. Germline V CDR1 and CDR2: SGHAT, FQNNGV. The CDR3 runs to 15 residues. Trimming removed 6 bases from V and 5 bases from J; junction bases left unmatched: 12. CDR3 coding DNA: TGTGCCAGCAGACAGGACAGGACCCGTGGGACTGAAGCTTTCTTT. It yields the protein CASRQDRTRGTEAFF.

The V and J genes are TRBV5-1 and TRBJ2-7, with TRBD2 matching 8 bases. The CDR3 extends over 15 amino acids. Unmatched junction bases numbered 6, after V lost 4 bases and J lost 0 bases. Germline-derived CDR1 and CDR2 are SGHRS and YFSETQ. CDR3 bases: TGCGCCAGCAGCACGGACAGCGGGAGCTCCTACGAGCAGTACTTC. This gives the protein CASSTDSGSSYEQYF.

V is TRBV21-1 and J is TRBJ2-1; the table's TRBD2 call for D was not verified on the DNA. TRBV21-1 is a documented pseudogene. The CDR3 runs to 14 residues. The DNA for the CDR3 is TGTGCCAGCAGCAAAGACGGGTTTTACAATGAGCAGTTCTTC. Translation gives CASSKDGFYNEQFF.

This chain uses TRBV2 with TRBJ2-7; D is possibly TRBD1 (5 bases). Germline values: CDR1 SNHLY, CDR2 FYNNEI. The V and J ends lost 6 bases and 2 bases respectively, with 11 bases between them. There are 13 residues in the CDR3. The CDR3 reads CASRPRVTYEQYF. CDR3 nucleotides: TGTGCCAGCAGGCCCAGGGTAACCTACGAGCAGTACTTC.

Comments on this clone: Other DNA sequences within the sample encode an identical CDR3. The chain carries TRBV9 and TRBJ2-5; TRBD1 matches 9 bases. Germline V lookup: CDR1 SGDLS, CDR2 YYNGEE. This CDR3 contains 16 residues. Trimming removed 1 base from V and 3 bases from J; junction bases left unmatched: 7. The CDR3 loop is CASSVRPGTGKETQYF. CDR3 DNA sequence: TGTGCCAGCAGCGTACGCCCGGGGACAGGGAAAGAGACCCAGTACTTC.

This chain connects TRBV5-5 to TRBJ2-3; 7 nucleotides agree with TRBD2. V shed 0 bases and J 5 bases; nucleotides not matched to a gene: 6. The CDR3 runs 15 residues. CDR1 is SGHKS, CDR2 YYEKEE, per germline (reference sequence). The chain's CDR3 is CASSLVLGGEDTQYF. The CDR3, as DNA: TGTGCCAGCAGCTTGGTGCTGGGGGGGGAAGATACGCAGTATTTT.

V usage is TRBV6-1 and J usage is TRBJ1-3; TRBD1 aligns across 7 bases. From germline, CDR1 is MNHNS and CDR2 SASEGT. V trimming: 2 bases; J trimming: 0 bases; junction bases outside the gene matches: 4. The CDR3 totals 16 residues. This CDR3 is CASSEIGTASGNTIYF. Here the CDR3 DNA reads TGTGCCAGCAGTGAAATCGGGACAGCCTCTGGAAACACCATATATTTT.

Sample share makes this clone medium-sized. The V call is TRBV2, the J call TRBJ1-2, with D perhaps TRBD1 (5 bases). V lost 7 bases and J 10 bases, leaving 19 bases between the germline ends. This CDR3 is 13 amino acids long. CDR1 and CDR2 (germline): SNHLY, FYNNEI. The CDR3 loop reads CASTWMGGTDYTF. For the CDR3, the DNA is TGTGCCAGCACGTGGATGGGAGGGACTGACTACACCTTC.

About this clone: A read error may produce the germline difference seen at one junction end. The chain has TRBV28 and TRBJ2-7, with D maybe TRBD2 (5 bases). This CDR3 region has 12 residues. The germline gives CDR1 MDHEN, CDR2 SYDVKM. CDR3 protein: CASSLLGREPYF. The CDR3 DNA reads as TGTGCCAGCAGTTTACTCGGTAGGGAGCCGTACTTC.

V is TRBV28 and J is TRBJ2-7; no clear D. CDR3 length equals 14 residues. Germline V lookup: CDR1 MDHEN, CDR2 SYDVKM. V dropped 2 bases and J dropped 2 bases, with 10 bases sitting between them. CDR3 nucleotide sequence: TGTGCCAGCAGTTTAATGCCGCGAACCTACGAGCAGTACTTC. It is translated as CASSLMPRTYEQYF. The full variable domain, rest sourced from reference TRBV28 and TRBJ2-7, is DVKVTQSSRYLVKRTGEKVFLECVQDMDHENMFWYRQDPGLGLRLIYFSYDVKMKEKGDIPEGYSVSREKKERFSLILESASTNQTSMYLCASSLMPRTYEQYFGPGTRLTVT.